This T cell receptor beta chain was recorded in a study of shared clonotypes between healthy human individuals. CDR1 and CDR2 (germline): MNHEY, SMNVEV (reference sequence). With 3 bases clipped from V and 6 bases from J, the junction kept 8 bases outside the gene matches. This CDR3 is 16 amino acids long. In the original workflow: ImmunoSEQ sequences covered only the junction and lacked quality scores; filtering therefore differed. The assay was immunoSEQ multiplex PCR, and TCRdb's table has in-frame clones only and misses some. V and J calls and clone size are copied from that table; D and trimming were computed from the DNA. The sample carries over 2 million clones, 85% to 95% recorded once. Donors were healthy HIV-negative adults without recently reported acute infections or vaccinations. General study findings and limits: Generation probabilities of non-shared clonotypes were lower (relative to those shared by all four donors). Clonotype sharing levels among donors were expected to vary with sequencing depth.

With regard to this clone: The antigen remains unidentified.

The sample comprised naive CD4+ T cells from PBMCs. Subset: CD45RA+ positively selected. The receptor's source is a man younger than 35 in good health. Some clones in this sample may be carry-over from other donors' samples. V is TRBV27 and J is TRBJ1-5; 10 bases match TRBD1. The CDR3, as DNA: TGTGCCAGCAGTTTGAAGGGACAGGGGTTCCCTCAGCCCCAGCATTTT. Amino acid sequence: CASSLKGQGFPQPQHF.